Detailed here is one T cell receptor beta chain. These data come from a study of blood T cell repertoires in COVID-19. Study details: Donors in the United States, Italy and Spain gave samples during acute or convalescent COVID-19. Sources were T cells, B-cell-depleted T cells, or PBMCs; the material itself was cDNA or gDNA.

Source study methods: How many nucleated cells were present was estimated from reference gene primer amplification. TCRdb keeps only in-frame clones here, not all; method: immunoSEQ multiplex PCR. V, J and clone size are taken as reported in that table, and D and trimming were inferred from the DNA itself. The sample consists of over 600,000 clones, about nine tenths of them appearing once. Germline V gene data show CDR1 as MGHRA and CDR2 as YSYEKL. Trimming removed 0 bases from V and 4 bases from J; junction bases left unmatched: 7. CDR3 length: 16 amino acids. The sequenced material came from peripheral blood. The receptor comes from a woman aged 18-30 years with acute or convalescent COVID-19. V gene TRBV4-1 combines with J gene TRBJ1-2; TRBD1 agrees at 8 bases. The CDR3 nucleotides read TGCGCCAGCAGCCAAGATAAGGACAGGGATCGCTATGGCTACACCTTC. It is translated as CASSQDKDRDRYGYTF.